This T cell receptor beta chain was profiled in a study of blood T cell repertoires in COVID-19. Whole-study context: Researchers got acute and convalescent COVID-19 samples from the United States, Italy and Spain.

The germline V and J ends were trimmed by 3 bases and 7 bases, with 13 bases remaining between them. Germline CDR1 is LNHDA and CDR2 is SQIVND (reference sequence). The CDR3 contains 14 residues. Profiled with immunoSEQ multiplex PCR; TCRdb holds only in-frame clones, not every one. The sample has around 480,000 clones; roughly 88% are singletons. The V call is TRBV19, the J call TRBJ1-3, with D maybe TRBD1 (5 bases). Input material: peripheral blood. The source is a woman aged 45-60 years with COVID-19, enrolled during active disease. CDR3 in amino acids: CASSIAGLRNTIYF. The CDR3 nucleotides are TGTGCCAGTAGTATCGCAGGGTTGCGGAACACCATATATTTT.